The clone carrying this TCR beta chain has more than one count but fewer than ten. What it binds is not known. This record belongs to a study of cytomegalovirus exposure and HLA in healthy donors. Whole-study findings and limits: Usually a TCR sequence was rare, but some public TCRs were found in many donors.

Germline values: CDR1 MDHEN, CDR2 SYDVKM. V lost 8 bases to trimming and J lost 6 bases; unmatched junction nucleotides: 10. The CDR3 runs to 14 residues. Sequenced by immunoSEQ multiplex PCR; TCRdb stores in-frame clones only, minus some. The sample carries roughly 300,000 clones, 85% to 90% recorded once. The sequence came from a woman aged 18-29 years in good health and CMV-seronegative. Sequences were obtained from PBMCs. The rearrangement joins TRBV28 to TRBJ1-2; the match to TRBD1 covers 9 bases. The CDR3 sequence is CASSGQGLWNGYTF. The CDR3 region has the DNA TGTGCCAGCTCCGGACAGGGGCTTTGGAATGGCTACACCTTC.